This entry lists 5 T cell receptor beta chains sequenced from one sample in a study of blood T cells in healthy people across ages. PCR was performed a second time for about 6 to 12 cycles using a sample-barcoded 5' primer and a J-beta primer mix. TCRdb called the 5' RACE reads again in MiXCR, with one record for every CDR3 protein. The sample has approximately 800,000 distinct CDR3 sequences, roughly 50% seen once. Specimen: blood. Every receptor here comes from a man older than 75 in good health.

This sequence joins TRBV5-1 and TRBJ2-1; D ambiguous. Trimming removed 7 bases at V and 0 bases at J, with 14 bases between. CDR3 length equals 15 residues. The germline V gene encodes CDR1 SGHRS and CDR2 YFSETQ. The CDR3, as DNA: TGCGCCAGCCAAACCGGAGTGAGCTCCTACAATGAGCAGTTCTTC. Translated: CASQTGVSSYNEQFF.

CDR3 DNA sequence: TGTGCCAGCTCAAACAGGGGGCAAGAGACCCAGTACTTC. Translating gives CASSNRGQETQYF. The genes are TRBV28 and TRBJ2-5; 8 bases fit TRBD1. Trimming took 8 bases from V and 2 from J; bases not matched to a gene: 4. In germline, CDR1 is MDHEN, CDR2 SYDVKM. This CDR3 contains 13 residues. The full variable domain, with the rest looked up from reference TRBV28 and TRBJ2-5, is DVKVTQSSRYLVKRTGEKVFLECVQDMDHENMFWYRQDPGLGLRLIYFSYDVKMKEKGDIPEGYSVSREKKERFSLILESASTNQTSMYLCASSNRGQETQYFGPGTRLLVL.

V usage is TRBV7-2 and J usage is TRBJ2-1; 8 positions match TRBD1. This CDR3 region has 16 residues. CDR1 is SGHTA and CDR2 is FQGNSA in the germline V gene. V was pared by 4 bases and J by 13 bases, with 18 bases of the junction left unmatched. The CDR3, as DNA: TGTGCCAGCAGCTCATCAGCCGGGACAGGAGAAGAGACCCAGTTCTTC. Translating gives CASSSSAGTGEETQFF. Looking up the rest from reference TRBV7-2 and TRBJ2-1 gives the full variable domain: GAGVSQSPSNKVTEKGKDVELRCDPISGHTALYWYRQSLGQGLEFLIYFQGNSAPDKSGLPSDRFSAERTGGSVSTLTIQRTQQEDSAVYLCASSSSAGTGEETQFFGPGTRLTVL.

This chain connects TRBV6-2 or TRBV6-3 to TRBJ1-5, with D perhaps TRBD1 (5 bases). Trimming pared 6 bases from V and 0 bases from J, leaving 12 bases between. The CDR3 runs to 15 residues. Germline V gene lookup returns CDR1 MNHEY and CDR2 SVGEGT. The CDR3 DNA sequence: TGTGCCAGCAGGCAGGGTCGCTATAGCAATCAGCCCCAGCATTTT. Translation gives CASRQGRYSNQPQHF.

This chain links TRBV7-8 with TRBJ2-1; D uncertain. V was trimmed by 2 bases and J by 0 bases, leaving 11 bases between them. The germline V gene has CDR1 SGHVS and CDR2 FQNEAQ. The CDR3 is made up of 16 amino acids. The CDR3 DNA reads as TGTGCCAGCAGCTTAAAGAGCGCGAGCTCCTACAATGAGCAGTTCTTC. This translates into CASSLKSASSYNEQFF.